This entry lists 15 T cell receptor beta chains sequenced from one sample in a study of blood T cell repertoires in COVID-19. Clones were sequenced by immunoSEQ multiplex PCR, and TCRdb holds only the in-frame ones, with some missing. The sample holds over 75,000 clones, 60% to 85% seen once. The sequenced material came from peripheral blood. These receptors all come from a man aged 45-65 years who had recovered from COVID-19.

This clone was counted only a few times. This chain joins TRBV5-1 and TRBJ1-2, with 12 bases matching TRBD1. CDR1 and CDR2 from the germline V gene are SGHRS and YFSETQ. The CDR3 has 16 residues. Trimming at V came to 4 bases and at J to 8 bases, leaving 12 bases not matched to a gene. The CDR3 DNA is TGCGCCAGCAGCGGGGACAGGGGGCTTTTCTCTAACGGCTACACCTTC. Its translation is CASSGDRGLFSNGYTF.

The chain joins TRBV6-6 to TRBJ2-2; 8 bases are shared with TRBD1. With 5 bases clipped from V and 1 base from J, the junction kept 9 bases outside the gene matches. The CDR3 runs to 17 residues. Germline CDR1 reads MNHNY; CDR2 reads SVGAGI (reference sequence). In DNA, the CDR3 is TGTGCCAGCAGTCTCTTCCCAGGGGGCGGGAACACCGGGGAGCTGTTTTTT. Its protein product is CASSLFPGGGNTGELFF.

This rearrangement joins TRBV30 to TRBJ1-6, with 8 bases identical to TRBD1. V lost 0 bases, J lost 8 bases, and 9 bases stayed unmatched. Germline-derived CDR1 and CDR2 are GTSNPN and SVGIG (reference sequence). There are 16 residues in the CDR3. The CDR3 spells CAWSVTNRGRYSPLHF. The CDR3 DNA follows: TGTGCCTGGAGTGTGACCAACAGGGGGAGGTATTCACCCCTCCACTTT.

The gene calls are TRBV5-6 and TRBJ1-6; D might be TRBD1 (6 bases). From germline, CDR1 is SGHDT and CDR2 YYEEEE. V was shortened by 4 bases and J by 7 bases, with 15 bases between the two germline ends. The CDR3 totals 15 residues. The CDR3 protein is CASSTGTKRNSPLHF. The CDR3 region has the DNA TGTGCCAGCAGCACCGGGACAAAAAGGAATTCACCCCTCCACTTT.

The chain uses TRBV6-5 and TRBJ2-3; possibly TRBD1 for D (6 bases). The V gene's germline CDR1 is MNHEY and CDR2 SVGAGI. The CDR3 totals 13 residues. V was trimmed by 6 bases and J by 4 bases, leaving 11 bases between them. CDR3: CASRISGADTQYF. CDR3 DNA: TGTGCCAGCAGGATATCAGGGGCAGATACGCAGTATTTT.

The rearrangement uses TRBV30 and TRBJ1-5; TRBD1 agrees at 7 bases. This CDR3 has 17 residues. Germline CDR1 and CDR2: GTSNPN and SVGIG (reference sequence). Unmatched junction bases numbered 17, after V lost 2 bases and J lost 7 bases. The CDR3 nucleotides read TGTGCCTGGAGTACAAAGCAGACAGGGCGCTTGGGACAGCCCCAGCATTTT. As protein: CAWSTKQTGRLGQPQHF.

This chain links TRBV6-6 with TRBJ1-2, with unresolved D. The CDR3 extends over 13 amino acids. Germline CDR1 and CDR2: MNHNY and SVGAGI (reference sequence). V lost 5 bases to trimming and J lost 8 bases, with 15 bases between them. CDR3 loop: CASSGEAGIGYTF. The CDR3 nucleotides are TGTGCCAGCAGTGGGGAGGCGGGAATAGGCTACACCTTC.

The chain carries TRBV6-5 and TRBJ2-5; 8 bases line up with TRBD2. V lost 8 bases to trimming and J lost 1 base; unmatched junction nucleotides: 6. CDR1 and CDR2 from the germline V gene are MNHEY and SVGAGI. The CDR3 totals 14 residues. CDR3: CASSGGGFQETQYF. The CDR3 region has the DNA TGTGCCAGCTCGGGCGGGGGGTTCCAAGAGACCCAGTACTTC.

The rearrangement joins TRBV19 to TRBJ2-2; possibly TRBD2 for D (6 bases). This CDR3 spans 14 amino acids. The ends were cut back, 0 bases at V and 6 bases at J, with 8 bases in the middle. CDR1 and CDR2 from the germline V gene are LNHDA and SQIVND (reference sequence). Here the CDR3 reads CASSIDWRAGELFF. DNA for the CDR3: TGTGCCAGTAGTATAGATTGGAGGGCCGGGGAGCTGTTTTTT.

In regard to this clone: The same CDR3 arises from other DNA sequences in this sample as well. The chain uses TRBV27 and TRBJ1-1; D unclear. Trimming removed 0 bases from V and 2 bases from J, with 4 bases in between. From germline, CDR1 is MNHEY and CDR2 SMNVEV (reference sequence). There are 13 residues in the CDR3. This CDR3 is CASSLSRNTEAFF. CDR3 coding DNA: TGTGCCAGCAGTTTATCGAGAAACACTGAAGCTTTCTTT.

This clone was seen only a few times. This chain links TRBV3-1 (or the pseudogene TRBV3-2) with TRBJ1-1, with D hard to call. From germline, CDR1 is LGHDT and CDR2 YNNKEL (reference sequence). The CDR3 is made up of 12 amino acids. V was trimmed by 0 bases and J by 7 bases, leaving 6 bases between them. CDR3 region: CASSQERSEAFF. The CDR3, as DNA: TGTGCCAGCAGCCAAGAGCGGAGTGAAGCTTTCTTT.

V usage is TRBV27 and J usage is TRBJ2-1; 12 bases line up with TRBD2. Germline CDR1 and CDR2: MNHEY and SMNVEV (reference sequence). This CDR3 has 15 amino acids. J was trimmed by 10 bases and V by 6 bases; bases with no gene match: 10. For the CDR3, the DNA is TGTGCCAGCAGATCCCCGACTAGCGGGAGTGGGGAGCAGTTCTTC. Encoded protein: CASRSPTSGSGEQFF.

J is TRBJ2-1 and V is TRBV28, with D hard to call. CDR3 length equals 15 residues. In germline, CDR1 is MDHEN, CDR2 SYDVKM. The V end lost 4 bases, the J end lost 3 bases, and 13 bases lay between the germline ends. The CDR3 DNA follows: TGTGCCAGCAGTTCTCGCGAAGTACTCTACAATGAGCAGTTCTTC. Translating gives CASSSREVLYNEQFF.

The gene calls are TRBV7-3 and TRBJ1-1; 10 bases align to TRBD1. V trimming: 5 bases; J trimming: 1 base; junction bases outside the gene matches: 7. The CDR3 covers 16 residues. Germline V gene lookup returns CDR1 SGHTA and CDR2 FQGTGA. CDR3 DNA: TGTGCCAGCAGCCCCGCGGGACAGGGGAAGAACACTGAAGCTTTCTTT. Residues: CASSPAGQGKNTEAFF. The full variable domain, rest sourced from reference TRBV7-3 and TRBJ1-1, is GAGVSQTPSNKVTEKGKYVELRCDPISGHTALYWYRQSLGQGPEFLIYFQGTGAADDSGLPNDRFFAVRPEGSVSTLKIQRTERGDSAVYLCASSPAGQGKNTEAFFGQGTRLTVV.

The CDR3 loop is CASSLARSWDRNNQPQHF. For the CDR3, the DNA is TGTGCCAGCAGCTTAGCGCGGAGTTGGGACAGGAACAATCAGCCCCAGCATTTT. This sequence joins TRBV7-9 and TRBJ1-5, with 8 bases matching TRBD1. The CDR3 extends over 18 amino acids. Germline lookup yields CDR1 SEHNR and CDR2 FQNEAQ (reference sequence). V shed 0 bases and J 3 bases; nucleotides not matched to a gene: 10. Full variable domain (rest looked up from reference TRBV7-9 and TRBJ1-5): DTGVSQNPRHKITKRGQNVTFRCDPISEHNRLYWYRQTLGQGPEFLTYFQNEAQLEKSRLLSDRFSAERPKGSFSTLEIQRTEQGDSAMYLCASSLARSWDRNNQPQHFGDGTRLSIL.